This T cell receptor beta chain was found in a study of cytomegalovirus exposure and HLA in healthy donors. General study points: Analyzed later, most CMV-associated TCR beta chains appeared HLA-restricted. The study recorded about 160 TCR beta chains that were cytomegalovirus-associated.

Primers: 60 Vbeta forward and 13 Jbeta reverse. Produced via immunoSEQ multiplex PCR; TCRdb's table is partial and in-frame only. The sample carries some 180,000 clones, more than 65% recorded once. In this sample, this clone turned up a few times. Its antigen is unknown. Germline V gene sequence: CDR1 SGHRS, CDR2 YFSETQ. The CDR3 is made up of 14 amino acids. V lost 3 bases, J lost 7 bases, and 5 bases stayed unmatched. The clonotype originates from a female donor in good health and CMV-seronegative. What was sequenced was PBMCs. The chain links TRBV5-1 to TRBJ1-4; 8 bases are shared with TRBD1. The CDR3 coding sequence is TGCGCCAGCAGCTCGGGACAGGTCGGTGAAAAACTGTTTTTT. Translation: CASSSGQVGEKLFF.